The 14 T cell receptor beta chains below all came from one sample that was sequenced in a study of cytomegalovirus exposure and HLA in healthy donors. PCR was performed using 60 Vbeta and 13 Jbeta primers. Generated by immunoSEQ multiplex PCR, the TCRdb table keeps only in-frame clones and is missing some. The sample lists some 200,000 clones; around four fifths were seen once. Sequencing was performed on PBMCs. The receptors come from a woman aged 45-65 years in good health and CMV-seropositive.

In the case of this clone: This sample includes further DNA sequences coding for the same CDR3. The chain uses TRBV19 and TRBJ2-7; a possible D gene is TRBD1 (5 bases). This CDR3 contains 13 residues. The V gene lost 4 bases and the J gene lost 4 bases, with 11 bases spanning the gap. Germline lookup yields CDR1 LNHDA and CDR2 SQIVND (reference sequence). CDR3 nucleotide sequence: TGTGCCAGTAGTACAGGGTTAAGGTACGAGCAGTACTTC. It is translated as CASSTGLRYEQYF. The full variable domain, rest sourced from reference TRBV19 and TRBJ2-7, is DGGITQSPKYLFRKEGQNVTLSCEQNLNHDAMYWYRQDPGQGLRLIYYSQIVNDFQKGDIAEGYSVSREKKESFPLTVTSAQKNPTAFYLCASSTGLRYEQYFGPGTRLTVT.

CDR3 in amino acids: CASSPRRHSETQYF. The CDR3 DNA is TGTGCCAGCTCACCTCGACGACACTCAGAGACCCAGTACTTC. The V and J genes are TRBV18 and TRBJ2-5; D is unclear. Germline-derived CDR1 and CDR2 are KGHSH and LQKENI. V was pared by 3 bases and J by 4 bases, with 12 bases between. The CDR3 runs to 14 residues.

V is TRBV19 and J is TRBJ2-5; D perhaps matches TRBD2 (5 bases). The V gene's germline CDR1 is LNHDA and CDR2 SQIVND (reference sequence). Trimming removed 5 bases from V and 4 bases from J, with 17 bases in between. The CDR3 extends over 15 amino acids. CDR3 sequence reads: CASSEYVRSGETQYF. The CDR3 DNA sequence: TGTGCCAGTAGTGAATACGTACGAAGCGGAGAGACCCAGTACTTC.

This chain connects TRBV7-8 to TRBJ2-4, with TRBD1 matching over 8 bases. Germline V gene data show CDR1 as SGHVS and CDR2 as FQNEAQ. The length of the CDR3 is 14 residues. V lost 1 base, J lost 10 bases, and 6 bases stayed unmatched. The CDR3 reads CASSLGWRQGIQYF. Written as DNA, the CDR3 is TGTGCCAGCAGCTTAGGCTGGAGACAGGGGATTCAGTACTTC. Full variable domain (outside the CDR3, taken from reference TRBV7-8 and TRBJ2-4): GAGVSQSPRYKVAKRGQDVALRCDPISGHVSLFWYQQALGQGPEFLTYFQNEAQLDKSGLPSDRFFAERPEGSVSTLKIQRTQQEDSAVYLCASSLGWRQGIQYFGAGTRLSVL.

The rearrangement links TRBV30 to TRBJ2-7; 13 bases line up with TRBD2. The CDR3 is 17 residues long. The trim removed 1 base at V and 5 bases at J, leaving 11 bases unmatched. CDR1 is GTSNPN, CDR2 SVGIG, per germline (reference sequence). The CDR3 nucleotides read TGTGCCTGGAGTGGATTTAGGACTAGCGGGAGCAACAACGAGCAGTACTTC. Its translation is CAWSGFRTSGSNNEQYF.

This clone was found once. The chain links TRBV13 to TRBJ2-7; TRBD1 matches 9 bases. The V gene end was trimmed by 4 bases and the J gene end by 0 bases; junction bases not matched to a gene: 7. The CDR3 consists of 16 residues. Germline V CDR1 and CDR2: PRHDT, FYEKMQ (reference sequence). As DNA, the CDR3 is TGTGCCAGCAGCTCCGGGACAGGGCCCCCCTCCTACGAGCAGTACTTC. Encoded protein: CASSSGTGPPSYEQYF.

The V and J genes are TRBV5-1 and TRBJ2-3, with 13 bases lining up with TRBD2. This CDR3 has 16 residues. V gave up 4 bases and J gave up 1 base; unmatched junction bases: 3. Germline V gives CDR1 SGHRS, CDR2 YFSETQ. The CDR3, as DNA: TGCGCCAGCAGCCGACTAGCGGGAGGAGGCACAGATACGCAGTATTTT. Its translation is CASSRLAGGGTDTQYF.

The J gene is TRBJ2-7, the V gene TRBV6-5; D is possibly TRBD2 (5 bases). CDR3 length: 11 amino acids. V lost 6 bases and J lost 7, with 10 bases in between. CDR1 MNHEY and CDR2 SVGAGI come from the germline V gene. The CDR3 DNA is TGTGCCAGCAGAGGAAGGGAGGAGCAGTACTTC. This encodes CASRGREEQYF.

This chain joins TRBV6-6 and TRBJ1-1; TRBD1 aligns across 7 bases. The germline CDR1 and CDR2 sequences are MNHNY and SVGAGI (reference sequence). After removal of 5 bases from V and 7 bases from J, the junction contained 4 bases not matched to a gene. The length of the CDR3 is 12 residues. The CDR3 loop reads CASSPQGNEAFF. The CDR3 region has the DNA TGTGCCAGCAGTCCACAGGGGAATGAAGCTTTCTTT.

The chain is built from TRBV15 and TRBJ2-7; no clear D. Trimming left V 0 bases short and J 0 bases short, with 24 bases between. This CDR3 region has 20 residues. The germline CDR1 and CDR2 sequences are LNHNV and YYDKDF (reference sequence). In DNA form, the CDR3 reads TGTGCCACCAGCAGAGATATTACTGATCCGAAGAGGTTTAGCTCCTACGAGCAGTACTTC. This gives the protein CATSRDITDPKRFSSYEQYF.

The rearrangement uses TRBV28 and TRBJ1-2, with D possibly matching TRBD1 (6 bases). Germline lookup yields CDR1 MDHEN and CDR2 SYDVKM. V was clipped by 4 bases and J by 0 bases, with 9 bases between them. This CDR3 is built from 14 residues. The CDR3 sequence is CASSSGGPNYGYTF. CDR3 nucleotide sequence: TGTGCCAGCAGTTCGGGGGGGCCTAACTATGGCTACACCTTC.

This sequence joins TRBV9 and TRBJ2-3, with TRBD2 matching 7 bases. V lost 4 bases and J lost 5; bases outside the gene matches: 7. Looked up from germline, CDR1 is SGDLS and CDR2 is YYNGEE. The CDR3 has 14 residues. The CDR3 sequence: CASSLSGKLDTQYF. CDR3 DNA: TGTGCCAGCAGCTTAAGCGGGAAGTTAGATACGCAGTATTTT.

This clone has only a few counts. The chain combines TRBV30 with TRBJ1-1; 9 nucleotides agree with TRBD1. CDR3 size: 13 residues. Germline lookup yields CDR1 GTSNPN and CDR2 SVGIG (reference sequence). Unmatched junction bases numbered 2, after V lost 3 bases and J lost 3 bases. As DNA, the CDR3 is TGTGCCTGGAGCAGGGACAGGGACACTGAAGCTTTCTTT. Its translation: CAWSRDRDTEAFF.

The chain links TRBV11-2 to TRBJ2-1; weak D call: TRBD1 (5 bases). V was cut by 1 base and J by 0 bases, with 7 bases left in between. CDR1 is SGHAT, CDR2 FQNNGV, per germline. The CDR3 loop spans 15 amino acids. CDR3 bases: TGTGCCAGCAGCTTAGTCAGGGACTCCTACAATGAGCAGTTCTTC. As protein: CASSLVRDSYNEQFF.